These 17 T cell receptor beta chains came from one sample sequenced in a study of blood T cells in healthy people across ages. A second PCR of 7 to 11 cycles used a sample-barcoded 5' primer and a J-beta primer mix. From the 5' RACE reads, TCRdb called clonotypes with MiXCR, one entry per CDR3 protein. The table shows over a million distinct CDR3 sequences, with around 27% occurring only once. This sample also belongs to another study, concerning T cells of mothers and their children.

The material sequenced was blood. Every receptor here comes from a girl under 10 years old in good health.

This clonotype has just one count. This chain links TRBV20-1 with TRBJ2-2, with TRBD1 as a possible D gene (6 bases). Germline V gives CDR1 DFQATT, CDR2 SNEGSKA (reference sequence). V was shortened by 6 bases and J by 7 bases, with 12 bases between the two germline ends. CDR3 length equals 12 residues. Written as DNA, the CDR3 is TGCAGTGCGAGCAGGGGTAACGGGGAGCTGTTTTTT. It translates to CSASRGNGELFF.

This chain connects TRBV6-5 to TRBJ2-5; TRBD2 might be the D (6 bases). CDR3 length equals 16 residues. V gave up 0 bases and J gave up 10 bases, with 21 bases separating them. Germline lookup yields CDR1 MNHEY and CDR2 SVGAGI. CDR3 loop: CASSYSVGGSTGYQYF. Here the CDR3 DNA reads TGTGCCAGCAGTTACTCGGTGGGGGGATCCACCGGTTACCAGTACTTC.

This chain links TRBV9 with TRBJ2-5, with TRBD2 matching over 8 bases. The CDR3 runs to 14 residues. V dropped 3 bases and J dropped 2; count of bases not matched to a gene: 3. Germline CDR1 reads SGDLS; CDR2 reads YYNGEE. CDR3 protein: CASSGPSGQETQYF. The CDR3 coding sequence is TGTGCCAGCAGCGGACCTAGCGGGCAAGAGACCCAGTACTTC.

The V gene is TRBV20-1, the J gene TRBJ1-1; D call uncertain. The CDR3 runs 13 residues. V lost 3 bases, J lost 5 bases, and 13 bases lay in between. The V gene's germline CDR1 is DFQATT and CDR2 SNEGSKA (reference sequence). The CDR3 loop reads CSASDSGWTEAFF. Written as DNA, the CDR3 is TGCAGTGCTAGTGACTCCGGTTGGACTGAAGCTTTCTTT.

CDR3 coding DNA: TGTGCCAGCAGACCAACTTTTATCGGGGAGCTGTTTTTT. This gives the protein CASRPTFIGELFF. V usage is TRBV2 and J usage is TRBJ2-2; D is uncertain. CDR1 is SNHLY and CDR2 is FYNNEI in the germline V gene. V gave up 6 bases and J gave up 7 bases, with 12 bases separating them. CDR3 length: 13 amino acids.

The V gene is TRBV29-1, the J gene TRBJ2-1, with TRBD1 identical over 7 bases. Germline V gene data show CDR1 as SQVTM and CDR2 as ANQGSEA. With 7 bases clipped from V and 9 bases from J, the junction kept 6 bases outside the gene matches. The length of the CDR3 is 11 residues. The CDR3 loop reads CSAARQGEQFF. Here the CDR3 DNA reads TGCAGCGCCGCCCGACAGGGTGAGCAGTTCTTC.

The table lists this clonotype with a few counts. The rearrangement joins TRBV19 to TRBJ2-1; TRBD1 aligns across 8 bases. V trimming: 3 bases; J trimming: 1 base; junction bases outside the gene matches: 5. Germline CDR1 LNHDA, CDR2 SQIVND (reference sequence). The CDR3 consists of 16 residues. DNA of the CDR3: TGTGCCAGTAGTATGAACACAGGGGGATCCTACAATGAGCAGTTCTTC. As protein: CASSMNTGGSYNEQFF.

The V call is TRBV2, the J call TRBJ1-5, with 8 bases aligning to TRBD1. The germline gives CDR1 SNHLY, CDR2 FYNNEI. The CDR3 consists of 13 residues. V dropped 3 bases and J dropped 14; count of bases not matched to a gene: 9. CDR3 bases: TGTGCCAGCAGTGAGGCCGGGACAGGCCAAGAGCATTTT. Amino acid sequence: CASSEAGTGQEHF.

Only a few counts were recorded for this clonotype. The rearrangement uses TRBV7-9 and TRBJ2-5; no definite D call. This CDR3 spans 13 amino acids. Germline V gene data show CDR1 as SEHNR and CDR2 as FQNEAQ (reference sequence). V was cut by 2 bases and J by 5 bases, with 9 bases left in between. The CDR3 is CASSLSNGETQYF. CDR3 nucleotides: TGTGCCAGCAGCTTATCCAACGGGGAGACCCAGTACTTC.

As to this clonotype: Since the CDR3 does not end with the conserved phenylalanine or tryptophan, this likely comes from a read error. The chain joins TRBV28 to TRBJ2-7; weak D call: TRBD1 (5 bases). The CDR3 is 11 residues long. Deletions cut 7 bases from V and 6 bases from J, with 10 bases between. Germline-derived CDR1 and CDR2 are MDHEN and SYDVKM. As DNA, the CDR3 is TGTGCCAGCAATCAGGGCGGCGAGCAGTACTCC. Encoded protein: CASNQGGEQYS.

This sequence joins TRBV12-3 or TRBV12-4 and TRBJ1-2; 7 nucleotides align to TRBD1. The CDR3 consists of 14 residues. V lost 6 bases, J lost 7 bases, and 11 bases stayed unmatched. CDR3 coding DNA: TGTGCCAGCAGCCACGGGATAGGGGGCAGTGGCTACACCTTC. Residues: CASSHGIGGSGYTF.

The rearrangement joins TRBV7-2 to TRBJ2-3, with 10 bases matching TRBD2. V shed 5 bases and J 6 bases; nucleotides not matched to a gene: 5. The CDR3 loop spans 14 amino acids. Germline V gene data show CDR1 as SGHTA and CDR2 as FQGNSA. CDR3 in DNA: TGTGCCAGCAGCCAAGCGGGAGGGTTTGATACGCAGTATTTT. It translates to CASSQAGGFDTQYF. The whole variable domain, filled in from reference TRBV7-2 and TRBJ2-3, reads GAGVSQSPSNKVTEKGKDVELRCDPISGHTALYWYRQSLGQGLEFLIYFQGNSAPDKSGLPSDRFSAERTGGSVSTLTIQRTQQEDSAVYLCASSQAGGFDTQYFGPGTRLTVL.

The CDR3 reads CASSLGLAVTSWGETQYF. CDR3 nucleotide sequence: TGTGCCAGCAGCTTGGGACTAGCGGTAACTTCGTGGGGGGAGACCCAGTACTTC. The V and J genes are TRBV7-2 and TRBJ2-5; 11 nucleotides agree with TRBD2. Germline trimming cut 3 bases from V and 5 bases from J; bases unmatched to any gene: 14. Germline V gene sequence: CDR1 SGHTA, CDR2 FQGNSA. There are 18 residues in the CDR3.

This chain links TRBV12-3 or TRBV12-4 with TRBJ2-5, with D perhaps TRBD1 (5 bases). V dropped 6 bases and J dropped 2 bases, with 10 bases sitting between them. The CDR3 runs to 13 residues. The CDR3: CASRMQGQETQYF. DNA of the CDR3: TGTGCCAGCAGAATGCAGGGTCAAGAGACCCAGTACTTC.

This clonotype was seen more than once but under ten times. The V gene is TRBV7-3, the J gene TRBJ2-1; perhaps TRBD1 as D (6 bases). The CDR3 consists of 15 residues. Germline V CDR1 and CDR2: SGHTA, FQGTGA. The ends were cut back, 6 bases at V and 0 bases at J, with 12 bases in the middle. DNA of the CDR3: TGTGCCAGCAGATCTCAGGGGAACTCCTACAATGAGCAGTTCTTC. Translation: CASRSQGNSYNEQFF.

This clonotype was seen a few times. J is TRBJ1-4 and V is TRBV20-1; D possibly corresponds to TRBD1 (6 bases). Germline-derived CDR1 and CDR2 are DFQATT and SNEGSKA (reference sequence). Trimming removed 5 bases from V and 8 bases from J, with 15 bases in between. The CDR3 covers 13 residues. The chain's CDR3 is CSAGGRGKEKLFF. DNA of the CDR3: TGCAGTGCTGGCGGCAGGGGTAAAGAAAAACTGTTTTTT.

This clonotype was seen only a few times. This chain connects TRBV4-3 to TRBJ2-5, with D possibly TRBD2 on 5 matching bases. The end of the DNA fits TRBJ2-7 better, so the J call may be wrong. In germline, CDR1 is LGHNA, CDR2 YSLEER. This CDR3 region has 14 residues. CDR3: CASSQDDSGNEQYF. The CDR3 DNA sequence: TGCGCCAGCAGCCAAGATGATTCGGGGAACGAGCAGTACTTC.